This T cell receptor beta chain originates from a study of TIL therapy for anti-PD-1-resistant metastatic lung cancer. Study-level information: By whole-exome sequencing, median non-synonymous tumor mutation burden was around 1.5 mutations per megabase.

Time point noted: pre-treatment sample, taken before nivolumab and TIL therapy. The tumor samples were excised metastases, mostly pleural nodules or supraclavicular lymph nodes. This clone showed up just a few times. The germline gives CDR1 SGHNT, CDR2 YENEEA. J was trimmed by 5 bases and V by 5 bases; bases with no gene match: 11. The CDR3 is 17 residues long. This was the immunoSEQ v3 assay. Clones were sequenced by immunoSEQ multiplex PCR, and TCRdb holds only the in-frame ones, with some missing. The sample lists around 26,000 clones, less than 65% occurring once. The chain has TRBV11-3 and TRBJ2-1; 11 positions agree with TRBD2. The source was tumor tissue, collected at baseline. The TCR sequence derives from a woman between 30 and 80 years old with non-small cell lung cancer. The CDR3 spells CASSGLAGTPNHNEQFF. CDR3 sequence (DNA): TGTGCCAGCAGCGGACTAGCGGGCACACCGAACCACAATGAGCAGTTCTTC.